A single sample is the source of the 3 T cell receptor beta chains below, sequenced in a study of shared clonotypes between healthy human individuals (dated by TCRdb to about 2020). The receptor library was made with the immunoSEQ multiplex PCR assay. Entries here come from immuneACCESS through TCRdb and include only in-frame sequences with V and J called. Some clones fail to appear in such tables; in the studies checked, an unresolved V gene covers under half of the shortfall, and the cause of the remainder is unknown. This sample is represented by some 2,100,000 clones; more than 90% of them were singletons. The ten largest clones take up approximately 0.13% of the sample. The sequenced sample was naive CD4+ T cells sorted from blood. The cell subset or site label for this specimen denotes: CD45RA+ positively selected. The receptors originated from a young man in good health.

CDR3: CASSLRTVGSEQYF. The CDR3 region has the DNA TGCGCCAGCAGCTTGAGGACGGTGGGGTCGGAGCAGTACTTC. The genes are TRBV5-1 and TRBJ2-7; D ambiguous. V was trimmed by 1 base and J by 7 bases, leaving 15 bases between them. This CDR3 spans 14 amino acids. Germline V CDR1 and CDR2: SGHRS, YFSETQ.

The chain combines TRBV19 with TRBJ1-1, with D unclear. This CDR3 contains 13 residues. Between the trimmed V and J ends, which lost 5 bases and 1 base, there was a span of 8 bases. Germline CDR1 is LNHDA and CDR2 is SQIVND (reference sequence). As DNA, the CDR3 is TGTGCCAGTAGTCAGGTGAGGAACACTGAAGCTTTCTTT. It codes for CASSQVRNTEAFF. Full variable domain (outside the CDR3, taken from reference TRBV19 and TRBJ1-1): DGGITQSPKYLFRKEGQNVTLSCEQNLNHDAMYWYRQDPGQGLRLIYYSQIVNDFQKGDIAEGYSVSREKKESFPLTVTSAQKNPTAFYLCASSQVRNTEAFFGQGTRLTVV.

The gene calls are TRBV30 and TRBJ1-2; unclear D gene. Germline V gene sequence: CDR1 GTSNPN, CDR2 SVGIG (reference sequence). The CDR3 consists of 10 residues. V was cut by 4 bases and J by 5 bases, with 5 bases left in between. The CDR3 protein is CAWKTYGYTF. For the CDR3, the DNA is TGTGCCTGGAAAACTTATGGCTACACCTTC.